The clone carrying this T cell receptor beta chain showed up many times. Its antigen is unidentified. V shed 4 bases and J shed 0 bases, with 10 bases lying between them. The CDR3 totals 15 residues. The V gene's germline CDR1 is SQVTM and CDR2 ANQGSEA. The library was built from roughly 400 ng RNA with molecular barcoded adaptors for alpha/delta and beta/gamma chains. TCRdb called the reads again in MiXCR, with one record for every CDR3 protein. The table has 75,000 to 90,000 distinct CDR3 sequences, around an eighth seen once. This sample is part of a study of read filtering for tumor transcriptome and immune sequencing. Study information: The cohort had 17 men and about 15 women aged roughly 40 to 80, mean approximately 66 years. Whole-transcriptome libraries were prepared after DNase treatment.

Points from the study as a whole: Approximately 87% of IR-seq clonotypes had a single read, yet these held around 3.5% of reads. Compared with RNA-seq, IR-seq gave much higher clonotype depth and reliability.

This receptor was identified in a donor aged 40 or older with multiple myeloma. The sequenced sample consisted of a population of CD138-negative cells sorted from bone marrow. This chain uses TRBV29-1 with TRBJ2-6; the D is unclear. CDR3 amino acids: CSVGVQSSGANVLTF. Here the CDR3 DNA reads TGCAGCGTTGGGGTACAGAGCTCTGGGGCCAACGTCCTGACTTTC.